This TCR beta chain appears in the sequencing data of a study of metastatic and nonmetastatic thyroid tumors. Background on the study: Repertoire comparison spanned blood and tumor or nodule tissue of malignant and benign thyroid patients. Broader study findings: Reportedly, malignant thyroid tumors had significantly higher TCR beta diversity than benign nodules, in blood and tumor.

Germline lookup yields CDR1 SSHAT and CDR2 FNYEAQ (reference sequence). The CDR3 runs to 13 residues. Original processing notes: Differences in CDR3 between clinicopathological groups were drawn on to build a classifier intended to discriminate distant-metastatic papillary thyroid cancer patients. MiXCR re-clonotyped the PCR reads for TCRdb. The V and J calls were determined by TCRdb, not by the authors. This table holds about 53,000 clones, roughly 20% found once. A remark on this clone: Its target is not known. A much larger clonotype is one base distant, so this may be a read error.

The entire patient cohort was treatment-naive prior to thyroid surgery. Sequenced: blood. The genes are TRBV7-7 and TRBJ2-5; the match to TRBD1 covers 7 bases. This TCR was recovered from a female donor with papillary thyroid cancer or a benign thyroid nodule (not recorded which). Some clones in this sample may be carry-over from other donors' samples. In DNA form, the CDR3 reads TGTGATAGCAGCTCGGGACAGAAAGAGACCCAGTACTTC. Protein sequence: CDSSSGQKETQYF.